This T cell receptor (beta chain) was profiled in a study of somatic mutations in cytotoxic T cells in rheumatoid arthritis. Study in general: Certain V beta antibody-stained T-cell populations, V beta1+ cells sequenced for TCRB among them, were flow-sorted to nearly 100% purity.

The data were produced by immunoSEQ multiplex PCR, yet TCRdb's version contains in-frame clones alone and is incomplete. The sample includes over 15,000 clones, around four fifths of them seen just once. Germline loops: CDR1 LGHNA, CDR2 YNFKEQ. The CDR3 contains 14 residues. V lost 1 base, J lost 2 bases, and 8 bases lay in between. This clone is medium-sized by share. The sequenced sample consisted of CD8+ T cells sorted from blood. The receptor was derived from a man younger than 35 with rheumatoid arthritis. The V gene is TRBV4-2, the J gene TRBJ2-5; weak D call: TRBD2 (5 bases). The DNA for the CDR3 is TGTGCCAGCAGCCAAGCGGAGCGGCAAGAGACCCAGTACTTC. Its translation is CASSQAERQETQYF.